The clone carrying this T cell receptor beta chain was seen ten or more times. Its antigen is undetermined. This sample was taken from a study of metastatic and nonmetastatic thyroid tumors. Study context: Repertoires from malignant and benign thyroid patients were compared across blood and tumor or nodule tissue.

As handled by the study authors: Researchers built a distant-metastasis classifier for papillary thyroid cancer that drew on CDR3 differences across clinicopathological groups. TCRdb redid the clone calls on the PCR reads using MiXCR. The V and J calls and clone size are TCRdb's, not the authors'. The sample lists tens of thousands of clones, roughly 18% occurring once. Trimming took off 7 bases at V and 5 bases at J, with 11 bases between the two ends. This CDR3 has 12 amino acids. Germline CDR1 and CDR2: MDHEN and SYDVKM. Study-level results: Significantly higher TCR beta diversity was reportedly seen in malignant thyroid tumors than benign nodules, in blood and tumor.

Ahead of thyroid surgery, no patient had received treatment of any kind. This TCR derives from a female donor with papillary thyroid cancer or a benign thyroid nodule (not recorded which). Some clones in this sample may be carry-over from other donors' samples. What was sequenced was blood. V is TRBV28 and J is TRBJ1-2; D is possibly TRBD1 (5 bases). The CDR3 loop reads CASTGDAYGYTF. The CDR3 nucleotides read TGTGCCAGCACCGGGGACGCATATGGCTACACCTTC.